Shown below are 16 T cell receptor beta chains from a single sample sequenced in a study of shared clonotypes between healthy human individuals. The method was immunoSEQ multiplex PCR; TCRdb's version includes in-frame clones alone and lacks a portion of them. The sample yields a few million clones, around 93% seen once. Sequencing input: naive CD4+ T cells from PBMCs. The subset was: CD45RA+ positively selected. The receptors derive from a man aged 18-30 years in good health. Some clones in this sample may be carry-over from other donors' samples.

The rearrangement joins TRBV18 to TRBJ2-7; TRBD2 is a possible D gene (5 bases). Germline V gene data show CDR1 as KGHSH and CDR2 as LQKENI. V lost 4 bases and J 6 bases, leaving 16 bases between the germline ends. This CDR3 is 14 amino acids long. The CDR3 loop reads CASSLNTRVSEQYF. The CDR3 nucleotides are TGTGCCAGCTCACTCAACACTAGGGTCTCCGAGCAGTACTTC. Full variable domain (missing parts from reference TRBV18 and TRBJ2-7): NAGVMQNPRHLVRRRGQEARLRCSPMKGHSHVYWYRQLPEEGLKFMVYLQKENIIDESGMPKERFSAEFPKEGPSILRIQQVVRGDSAAYFCASSLNTRVSEQYFGPGTRLTVT.

This clone was picked up a small number of times. The chain combines TRBV29-1 with TRBJ1-1; no reliable D call. CDR1 is SQVTM and CDR2 is ANQGSEA in the germline V gene. This CDR3 comprises 13 residues. The V gene lost 3 bases and the J gene lost 0 bases, with 8 bases spanning the gap. DNA of the CDR3: TGCAGCGTTGATATGGGTCTGAACACTGAAGCTTTCTTT. Its translation: CSVDMGLNTEAFF.

The rearrangement uses TRBV28 and TRBJ1-4; 9 nucleotides line up with TRBD1. Per germline, CDR1 MDHEN and CDR2 SYDVKM. This CDR3 comprises 14 residues. The ends lost 8 bases at V and 7 bases at J; junction bases unmatched: 8. The CDR3 sequence: CASFPGTGTEKLFF. In DNA form, the CDR3 reads TGTGCCAGCTTCCCCGGGACAGGGACTGAAAAACTGTTTTTT.

The chain is built from TRBV29-1 and TRBJ2-3, with 14 bases matching TRBD2. Germline CDR1 reads SQVTM; CDR2 reads ANQGSEA. The CDR3 consists of 18 residues. Trimming removed 7 bases from V and 4 bases from J; junction bases left unmatched: 16. The CDR3 reads CSGGRGTSGSIPPDTQYF. The CDR3 DNA reads TGCAGCGGGGGGAGAGGGACTAGCGGGAGTATTCCCCCAGATACGCAGTATTTT.

As to this clone: Other nucleotide sequences in the sample specify the same CDR3. This chain connects TRBV21-1 to TRBJ1-5. TRBV21-1 is shown as a pseudogene. This CDR3 has 12 residues. CDR3 bases: TGTGCCAGCAGCAAAGGAGGACAGCCCCAGCATTTT. This codes for CASSKGGQPQHF.

The V call is TRBV23-1, the J call TRBJ2-7, with D perhaps given as TRBD1 or TRBD2 (5 bases each). TRBV23-1 is an open reading frame whose function is uncertain. The CDR3 is 12 residues long. The ends were cut back, 10 bases at V and 9 bases at J, with 19 bases in the middle. The CDR3 sequence is CATPRAGSSQYF. CDR3 nucleotides: TGCGCCACCCCGCGGGCAGGGAGTTCGCAGTACTTC.

The chain is built from TRBV30 and TRBJ1-6; D gene unclear. Germline CDR1 is GTSNPN and CDR2 is SVGIG (reference sequence). V lost 4 bases and J 5 bases, leaving 9 bases between the germline ends. The CDR3 runs to 13 residues. The DNA for the CDR3 is TGTGCCTGGACAGACTTCAATAATTCACCCCTCCACTTT. Its protein product is CAWTDFNNSPLHF.

This clone was detected only once. The chain combines TRBV5-1 with TRBJ2-3; 9 positions agree with TRBD1. The V gene's germline CDR1 is SGHRS and CDR2 YFSETQ. Trimming cost V 4 bases and J 1 base; bases outside gene matches: 1. The CDR3 consists of 14 residues. CDR3 bases: TGCGCCAGCAGCAGGACAGGGGGCACAGATACGCAGTATTTT. Protein product: CASSRTGGTDTQYF. Full variable domain (missing parts from reference TRBV5-1 and TRBJ2-3): KAGVTQTPRYLIKTRGQQVTLSCSPISGHRSVSWYQQTPGQGLQFLFEYFSETQRNKGNFPGRFSGRQFSNSRSEMNVSTLELGDSALYLCASSRTGGTDTQYFGPGTRLTVL.

This chain links TRBV28 with TRBJ1-2; 8 positions match TRBD1. V was pared by 5 bases and J by 13 bases, with 6 bases of the junction left unmatched. This CDR3 region has 11 residues. Germline CDR1 MDHEN, CDR2 SYDVKM. The CDR3 DNA is TGTGCCAGCAGTCTCAGGACAGGGCTCACCTTC. It is translated as CASSLRTGLTF.

This clone was picked up a small number of times. The rearrangement links TRBV2 to TRBJ1-5; D possibly corresponds to TRBD1 (6 bases). Germline V gene sequence: CDR1 SNHLY, CDR2 FYNNEI. V was shortened by 3 bases and J by 3 bases, with 9 bases between the two germline ends. The length of the CDR3 is 14 residues. This CDR3 is CASSETGHNQPQHF. CDR3 bases: TGTGCCAGCAGTGAGACAGGCCACAATCAGCCCCAGCATTTT. Full variable domain (remainder filled in from reference TRBV2 and TRBJ1-5): EPEVTQTPSHQVTQMGQEVILRCVPISNHLYFYWYRQILGQKVEFLVSFYNNEISEKSEIFDDQFSVERPDGSNFTLKIRSTKLEDSAMYFCASSETGHNQPQHFGDGTRLSIL.

CDR3 bases: TGTGCCAGCAGCTTTGAGGGTTACAATGAGCAGTTCTTC. Encoded protein: CASSFEGYNEQFF. This chain uses TRBV7-7 with TRBJ2-1; a weak D match, TRBD2 (5 bases). The CDR3 consists of 13 residues. V lost 3 bases and J lost 4, with 7 bases in between. The germline V gene has CDR1 SSHAT and CDR2 FNYEAQ (reference sequence).

V gene TRBV5-4 combines with J gene TRBJ2-1, with TRBD2 matching 9 bases. Losses at the gene ends were 0 bases for V and 6 bases for J; bases not matched to a gene: 7. Per the germline V gene, CDR1 is SGHNT and CDR2 is YYREEE (reference sequence). The CDR3 length is 16 residues. This CDR3 reads CASSLGGTSSSNEQFF. The CDR3 DNA reads TGTGCCAGCAGCTTGGGTGGGACTAGCAGTTCCAATGAGCAGTTCTTC.

The genes are TRBV7-9 and TRBJ2-7; 7 positions agree with TRBD1. Germline lookup yields CDR1 SEHNR and CDR2 FQNEAQ (reference sequence). This CDR3 region has 14 residues. Losses at the gene ends were 5 bases for V and 4 bases for J; bases not matched to a gene: 8. CDR3 sequence: CASSPTQGVYEQYF. As DNA, the CDR3 is TGTGCCAGCAGCCCTACGCAGGGGGTATACGAGCAGTACTTC.

The chain uses TRBV5-8 and TRBJ1-5; D gene ambiguous. The V gene's germline CDR1 is SGHTS and CDR2 YDEGEE. CDR3 length: 15 residues. Trimming left V 0 bases short and J 7 bases short, with 14 bases between. CDR3 sequence: CASSLGQPRGQPQHF. CDR3 nucleotide sequence: TGTGCCAGCAGCTTGGGGCAGCCCCGCGGGCAGCCCCAGCATTTT. Combining the CDR3 with reference TRBV5-8 and TRBJ1-5 gives the whole variable domain EAGVTQSPTHLIKTRGQQATLRCSPISGHTSVYWYQQALGLGLQFLLWYDEGEERNRGNFPPRFSGRQFPNYSSELNVNALELEDSALYLCASSLGQPRGQPQHFGDGTRLSIL.

The chain uses TRBV12-5 and TRBJ1-1; D is unclear. Germline V gene data show CDR1 as LGHNT and CDR2 as FRNRAP. V was cut by 4 bases and J by 6 bases, with 21 bases left in between. The CDR3 spans 16 residues. The CDR3 nucleotides are TGTGCTAGTGGTTCCCATGGGCTCAGTTGTTGGTCTGAAGCTTTCTTT. This codes for CASGSHGLSCWSEAFF. Looking up the rest from reference TRBV12-5 and TRBJ1-1 gives the full variable domain: DARVTQTPRHKVTEMGQEVTMRCQPILGHNTVFWYRQTMMQGLELLAYFRNRAPLDDSGMPKDRFSAEMPDATLATLKIQPSEPRDSAVYFCASGSHGLSCWSEAFFGQGTRLTVV.

This clone was found a few times. This CDR3 is also generated by other DNA sequences in the sample. V usage is TRBV29-1 and J usage is TRBJ1-1; no clear D. Per germline, CDR1 SQVTM and CDR2 ANQGSEA. The CDR3 runs to 13 residues. Trimming took off 4 bases at V and 0 bases at J, with 9 bases between the two ends. CDR3 nucleotides: TGCAGCGTTGGAGGGCGAATGAACACTGAAGCTTTCTTT. It codes for CSVGGRMNTEAFF.